These T cell receptor beta chains were read from a single sample in a study of OX40 agonist ivuxolimab in advanced cancers. Only in-frame clones appear in the TCRdb table, and some are missing; sequencing was by immunoSEQ multiplex PCR. The sample carries about 68,000 clones, 65% to 90% recorded once. Specimen: CD4+ or CD8+ T cells sorted from blood, collected in a trial of the OX40 agonist ivuxolimab. These receptors were collected from an adult with an advanced solid tumor such as melanoma, head and neck, liver or kidney cancer. Both conserved end residues are part of each CDR3. A D gene is named only where the DNA matches it firmly. Clone size is not always given. Where it is, it says once, few, many or a class for expanded clones.

J	V	size	length	D	DNA	CDR3
TRBJ2-7	TRBV10-3	NA	17	TRBD2	TGTGCCATCAGTGAGTTCCTAGCGGGAGGGGGGCCTTACGAGCAGTACTTC	CAISEFLAGGGPYEQYF
TRBJ1-1	TRBV10-3	NA	15	NA	TGTGCCATCAGTGAGTCTACCGCTAGGTGGCCTGAAGCTTTCTTT	CAISESTARWPEAFF
TRBJ2-1	TRBV7-2	NA	14	TRBD1	TGTGCCAGCAGCCCATACGACAGGGCCAATGAGCAGTTCTTC	CASSPYDRANEQFF
TRBJ1-2	TRBV18	NA	14	NA	TGTGCCAGCTCACCAGATGCAGGGACCTATGGCTACACCTTC	CASSPDAGTYGYTF
TRBJ2-3	TRBV19	NA	15	NA	TGTGCCAGTAGTACTGGGCCGGGGACCACAGATACGCAGTATTTT	CASSTGPGTTDTQYF
TRBJ2-3	TRBV10-3	once	14	TRBD2	TGTGCCATCCGCGGGAGTCGAAACACAGATACGCAGTATTTT	CAIRGSRNTDTQYF
TRBJ2-7	TRBV27	NA	14	NA	TGTGCCAGCAGTTCCCCGGACTCCTTGTACGAGCAGTACTTC	CASSSPDSLYEQYF
TRBJ2-7	TRBV6-6	NA	15	NA	TGTGCCAGCAGTTACCCCCTTGTACAGACCCACGAGCAGTACTTC	CASSYPLVQTHEQYF
TRBJ2-7	TRBV28	NA	15	TRBD2	TGTGCCAGCAGTATTCGGACTAGCGGGGTCTACGAGCAGTACTTC	CASSIRTSGVYEQYF
TRBJ2-2	TRBV2	once	12	TRBD2	TGTGCCAGCAGAAGCGGGAGTGGGGAGCTGTTTTTT	CASRSGSGELFF
TRBJ2-4	TRBV7-2	NA	14	NA	TGTGCCAGCAGGCCCGGGGGAACCAAAAACATTCAGTACTTC	CASRPGGTKNIQYF
TRBJ2-2	TRBV18	NA	14	NA	TGTGCCAGCTCACCACCTAGCGATACCGGGGAGCTGTTTTTT	CASSPPSDTGELFF
TRBJ1-5	TRBV18	NA	14	NA	TGTGCCAGCTCACCCATCTCTCGAAATCAGCCCCAGCATTTT	CASSPISRNQPQHF
TRBJ1-2	TRBV21-1	NA	16	NA	TGTGCCAGCAGCGCCCAGCTACCGCAGGGGGCGCGAGGCTACACCTTC	CASSAQLPQGARGYTF